A selection of T cell receptor beta chains follows, all from one sample in a study of blood T cell repertoires in COVID-19. Libraries were prepared by immunoSEQ multiplex PCR; TCRdb keeps only in-frame clonotypes and omits some of them. The sample holds over 300,000 clones, approximately 88% seen once. The specimen sequenced was PBMCs or T cells enriched from blood (not recorded which). The receptors shown here come from a woman in her 30s with acute COVID-19. The CDR3 runs from the conserved cysteine through the conserved F or W. A D gene is named only where the DNA matches it firmly. Rows give clone size only sometimes, using once, few, many, or a class for an expanded clone.

J	D	size	length	V	DNA	CDR3
TRBJ2-3	.	once	17	TRBV27	TGTGCCAGCATAGCCCGGGTGGGGAGGTACCCCACAGATACGCAGTATTTT	CASIARVGRYPTDTQYF
TRBJ1-2	TRBD1	once	14	TRBV11-1	TGTGCCAGCAGCTTACTGGACAGGGGGTATGGCTACACCTTC	CASSLLDRGYGYTF
TRBJ1-2	.	.	12	TRBV3-1/TRBV3-2	TGTGCCAGCAGCCAAGATCAGGGAGGCTACACCTTC	CASSQDQGGYTF
TRBJ2-1	.	.	12	TRBV3-1/TRBV3-2	TGTGCCAGCAGCCGCCGACTTGATCGGCAGTTCTTC	CASSRRLDRQFF
TRBJ1-2	TRBD1	.	13	TRBV7-2	TGTGCCAGCAGACTCGCCGGGACAGATGGCTACACCTTC	CASRLAGTDGYTF
TRBJ2-2	.	once	12	TRBV5-4	TGTGCCAGCAGCGCGGGATCCGGGGAGCTGTTTTTT	CASSAGSGELFF
TRBJ1-6	.	.	17	TRBV28	TGTGCCAGCAGTTTAGGGAGGGCGGGGGGCTATAATTCACCCCTCCACTTT	CASSLGRAGGYNSPLHF
TRBJ2-1	TRBD2	.	13	TRBV5-1	TGCGCCAGCAGCCCGGGACTAGGGGGGGAGCAGTTCTTC	CASSPGLGGEQFF
TRBJ2-7	TRBD2	once	13	TRBV2	TGTGCCAGCAGTGAACAGCGGGGGTATGAGCAGTACTTC	CASSEQRGYEQYF
TRBJ2-1	.	.	15	TRBV6-4	TGTGCCAGCAGTGTCCTAGCTGGTGTCAACAATGAGCAGTTCTTC	CASSVLAGVNNEQFF
TRBJ2-1	TRBD2	.	17	TRBV5-1	TGCGCCAGCAGCTTTCGTTTAAGCGGGGGGACCCACAATGAGCAGTTCTTC	CASSFRLSGGTHNEQFF
TRBJ1-2	.	once	14	TRBV5-1	TGCGCCAGCAGCTCCGTTGGGGGGAACTATGGCTACACCTTC	CASSSVGGNYGYTF
TRBJ1-5	.	.	16	TRBV7-9	TGTGCCAGCACAACAGACAGGCCTTACCCTAATCAGCCCCAGCATTTT	CASTTDRPYPNQPQHF
TRBJ2-4	.	.	14	TRBV29-1	TGCAGCGTTGTTCAGGGATGGGTCTCCGGCATTCAGTACTTC	CSVVQGWVSGIQYF
TRBJ1-1	.	once	13	TRBV2	TGTGCCAGCAGAGGACAGATGAACACTGAAGCTTTCTTT	CASRGQMNTEAFF
TRBJ1-3	TRBD1	.	16	TRBV9	TGTGCCAGCAGCCCTCCCGGGACAGGGGTTGGAAACACCATATATTTT	CASSPPGTGVGNTIYF
TRBJ1-2	.	.	14	TRBV5-4	TGTGCCAGCAGCACCGGAGGGCTTGGGTATGGCTACACCTTC	CASSTGGLGYGYTF
TRBJ1-5	TRBD1	.	16	TRBV18	TGTGCCAGCTCACGAGGTGGGACAGGGGCCATCGACCCCCAGCATTTT	CASSRGGTGAIDPQHF